The 5 T cell receptor beta chains below come from one sample, sequenced in a study of identical twins. A single record per CDR3 protein comes from TCRdb applying MiXCR to the 5' RACE reads. Seen here are approximately 600,000 distinct CDR3 sequences, 7.1% observed once, and the top ten hold less than 2%. The same sample was also studied in work on yellow fever vaccine responses in identical twins.

Sequencing input: PBMCs. The source is a woman younger than 35 in good health.

This clonotype was counted ten times or more. V and J are TRBV29-1 and TRBJ1-1, with a tentative D call TRBD1 (5 bases). Trimming removed 6 bases at V and 0 bases at J, with 11 bases between. The CDR3 has 13 amino acids. Germline V gene data show CDR1 as SQVTM and CDR2 as ANQGSEA. The DNA for the CDR3 is TGCAGCGTCCGGGGCAGATTGAACACTGAAGCTTTCTTT. Translation gives CSVRGRLNTEAFF.

This clonotype was seen repeatedly, ten times or more. The chain joins TRBV12-3 or TRBV12-4 to TRBJ2-5; D could derive from TRBD1 or TRBD2 (5 bases each). V gave up 8 bases and J gave up 5 bases, with 15 bases separating them. CDR3 length: 13 amino acids. CDR3 region: CASQPPGTETQYF. CDR3 DNA: TGTGCCAGCCAACCCCCTGGGACGGAGACCCAGTACTTC.

This clonotype was counted a few times. The chain uses TRBV12-3 or TRBV12-4 and TRBJ1-2, with TRBD1 as a possible D gene (6 bases). This CDR3 is built from 13 residues. V shed 6 bases and J shed 6 bases, with 14 bases lying between them. The CDR3 region has the DNA TGTGCCAGCAGCCATCCTACAGGGAATGGCTACACCTTC. Its protein is CASSHPTGNGYTF.

On this clonotype itself: Its ends do not fully match the called genes, so a read error is possible. This chain uses TRBV11-2 with TRBJ2-1; 13 nucleotides align to TRBD2. Germline V gene data show CDR1 as SGHAT and CDR2 as FQNNGV. This CDR3 spans 16 amino acids. DNA for the CDR3: TGTGCCAGCACCTTAAGGACTAGCGGGAGTGGGAATGAGCAGTTCTTC. Amino acids: CASTLRTSGSGNEQFF.

This clonotype was counted at least ten times. The chain links TRBV12-3 or TRBV12-4 to TRBJ2-7, with 8 bases aligning to TRBD2. This CDR3 has 15 residues. Trimming cost V 5 bases and J 3 bases; bases outside gene matches: 9. In DNA form, the CDR3 reads TGTGCCAGCAGTCTGGGTGCGGGGGGCCTCTACGAGCAGTACTTC. Translation gives CASSLGAGGLYEQYF.